This TCR beta chain comes out of a study of cytomegalovirus exposure and HLA in healthy donors. Study as a whole: The early release's HLA-typed donors yielded approximately 81 million unique TCRs. Notes on the study in general: While the bulk of TCR sequences proved rare, some public TCRs turned up in many donors. As a later analysis revealed, most CMV-associated TCR beta chains appeared HLA-restricted. Among immune exposure information, only CMV serostatus was available.

The CDR3 spans 12 residues. V lost 3 bases to trimming and J lost 10 bases; unmatched junction nucleotides: 2. The germline CDR1 and CDR2 sequences are SSHAT and FNYEAQ (reference sequence). As for this clone: Its specificity is not known.

Use of 60 Vbeta and 13 Jbeta primers characterized the PCR. The data were produced by immunoSEQ multiplex PCR, yet TCRdb's version contains in-frame clones alone and is incomplete. The table lists about 120,000 clones, around 83% of them singletons. The sequence was obtained from a man under 40 in good health and CMV-seropositive. Material: PBMCs. The gene calls are TRBV7-7 and TRBJ2-1, with 8 bases that match TRBD1. The CDR3 DNA sequence: TGTGCCAGCAGCTTTGGGACAGGCGAGCAGTTCTTC. Its translation is CASSFGTGEQFF.